This TCR beta chain emerged from a study of shared clonotypes between healthy human individuals. Across the study: CD4 naive and CD4 memory each took three plates per donor, while CD8 naive took two and CD8 memory one.

The test was conducted at deep level. Sequenced by immunoSEQ multiplex PCR; TCRdb stores in-frame clones only, minus some. The data hold under 2.5 million clones, with 80% to 95% observed a single time. Deletions cut 6 bases from V and 3 bases from J, with 11 bases between. CDR1 is SEHNR and CDR2 is FQNEAQ in the germline V gene (reference sequence). CDR3 length equals 14 residues. Worth noting for this clone: Antigen unknown.

The study, taken as a whole, reports: Though the depth was large, rarefaction showed that sorted-subset sequencing was incomplete.

Sequences were obtained from naive CD4+ T cells from PBMCs. Subset given: CD45RA+ positively selected. The clonotype was recovered from a man aged 18 to 29 in good health. Some clones in this sample may be carry-over from other donors' samples. V usage is TRBV7-9 and J usage is TRBJ1-4; D may be TRBD1 (6 bases). Written as DNA, the CDR3 is TGTGCCAGCAGGCAGACAGGAGCTAATGAAAAACTGTTTTTT. This sequence encodes CASRQTGANEKLFF.